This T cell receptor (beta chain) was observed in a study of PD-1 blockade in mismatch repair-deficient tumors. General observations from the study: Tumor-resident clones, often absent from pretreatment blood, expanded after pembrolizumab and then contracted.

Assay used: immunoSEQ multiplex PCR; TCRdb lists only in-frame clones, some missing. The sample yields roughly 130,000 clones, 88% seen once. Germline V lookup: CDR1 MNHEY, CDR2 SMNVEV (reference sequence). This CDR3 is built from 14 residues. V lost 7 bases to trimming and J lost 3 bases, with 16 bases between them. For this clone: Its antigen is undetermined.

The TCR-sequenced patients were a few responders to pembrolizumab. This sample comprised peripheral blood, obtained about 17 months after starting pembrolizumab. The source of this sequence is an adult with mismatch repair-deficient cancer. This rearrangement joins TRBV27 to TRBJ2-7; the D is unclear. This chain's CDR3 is CASTKTYGVYEQYF. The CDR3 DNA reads TGTGCCAGCACAAAAACATATGGGGTCTACGAGCAGTACTTC.